Listed here is a single T cell receptor beta chain. Germline V gene lookup returns CDR1 MNHEY and CDR2 SVGEGT. The CDR3 spans 15 residues. Unmatched junction bases numbered 4, after V lost 2 bases and J lost 3 bases. As originally analysed: The authors estimated nucleated cell counts from reference gene primer amplification. The method was immunoSEQ multiplex PCR; TCRdb's version includes in-frame clones alone and lacks a portion of them. D and trimming come from the DNA, and the V and J calls and clone size come from that table. The sample lists 75,000 to 100,000 clones, 87% occurring once. This entry belongs to a study of blood T cell repertoires in COVID-19. Background on the study: From the United States, Italy and Spain came samples of acute and convalescent COVID-19. Sources were T cells, B-cell-depleted T cells, or PBMCs; the material itself was cDNA or gDNA.

Sequenced input: peripheral blood. This TCR was recovered from a human donor in a cohort sampled during active COVID-19. The V call is TRBV6-2 or TRBV6-3, the J call TRBJ1-2; 9 positions match TRBD1. CDR3 bases: TGTGCCAGCAGTTACCGTCGGACAGGGGACTATGGCTACACCTTC. Protein sequence: CASSYRRTGDYGYTF.